The TCR beta chain under discussion was sequenced for a study of shared clonotypes between healthy human individuals. A word on this clone: Its cognate antigen is unknown.

Only in-frame clones appear in the TCRdb table, and some are missing; sequencing was by immunoSEQ multiplex PCR. The sample holds fewer than 1.8 million clones, less than 99% seen once. Germline trimming cut 6 bases from V and 6 bases from J; bases unmatched to any gene: 6. Germline V gives CDR1 SGHNT, CDR2 YENEEA. This CDR3 spans 14 amino acids. Study outcomes and limitations: The four-donor shared clonotypes exceeded non-shared clonotypes in generation probability, with non-shared ones scoring lower. In the sorted subsets, rarefaction showed sequencing was incomplete despite large depth.

This chain links TRBV11-3 with TRBJ2-2, with 8 bases matching TRBD1. The sequenced sample consisted of naive CD4+ T cells sorted from blood. Subset indicated: CD45RA+ positively selected. The clonotype comes from a man younger than 45 in good health. The DNA for the CDR3 is TGTGCCAGCAGGGGACAGGAGCATTCCGGGGAGCTGTTTTTT. Translation gives CASRGQEHSGELFF.